The 25 T cell receptor beta chains below were found in one sample sequenced in a study of T-cell memory formation after mild COVID-19. TCRdb fed the 5' RACE reads into MiXCR, producing one record per CDR3 protein. The table shows about 400,000 distinct CDR3 sequences, with about 16% occurring only once. The sequencing sample was made of PBMCs or a T cell subset sorted from them (not recorded which). The receptors were gathered from a man aged 18 to 29 who had mild COVID-19 (a few samples of this study predate the infection). Cell type and time point are not known.

The chain uses TRBV4-1 and TRBJ1-1, with a weak D call TRBD1 (5 bases). The germline V gene encodes CDR1 MGHRA and CDR2 YSYEKL. The CDR3 has 15 amino acids. Trimming shortened V by 1 base and J by 3 bases, and 12 bases separated the two germline ends. CDR3 DNA sequence: TGCGCCAGCAGCCAAGTCGCAGGGACGGACACTGAAGCTTTCTTT. This encodes CASSQVAGTDTEAFF.

This clonotype was found a few times. The chain joins TRBV2 to TRBJ2-5; 8 bases are shared with TRBD2. Germline V gene sequence: CDR1 SNHLY, CDR2 FYNNEI. The CDR3 covers 16 residues. With V trimmed by 6 bases and J by 2 bases, 11 bases remained unmatched. CDR3 sequence: CASSPIGAGAQETQYF. CDR3 nucleotides: TGTGCCAGCAGCCCGATTGGAGCGGGGGCGCAAGAGACCCAGTACTTC.

The chain uses TRBV9 and TRBJ2-5; 9 positions match TRBD2. Germline CDR1 SGDLS, CDR2 YYNGEE. Losses at the gene ends were 0 bases for V and 2 bases for J; bases not matched to a gene: 5. There are 16 residues in the CDR3. DNA for the CDR3: TGTGCCAGCAGCGTAGTGGCTAGCGGGGTGCAAGAGACCCAGTACTTC. This translates into CASSVVASGVQETQYF.

This clonotype was seen only a few times. The V and J genes are TRBV7-2 and TRBJ2-5, with D maybe TRBD1 (5 bases). Germline V gene sequence: CDR1 SGHTA, CDR2 FQGNSA. CDR3 length: 13 amino acids. The V gene lost 5 bases and the J gene lost 2 bases, with 9 bases spanning the gap. The CDR3 DNA follows: TGTGCCAGCAGCCGACAGATTCAAGAGACCCAGTACTTC. It specifies CASSRQIQETQYF. Full variable domain (remainder filled in from reference TRBV7-2 and TRBJ2-5): GAGVSQSPSNKVTEKGKDVELRCDPISGHTALYWYRQSLGQGLEFLIYFQGNSAPDKSGLPSDRFSAERTGGSVSTLTIQRTQQEDSAVYLCASSRQIQETQYFGPGTRLLVL.

This clonotype has only a few counts. The chain has TRBV7-9 and TRBJ1-2; 9 bases align to TRBD1. V lost 6 bases, J lost 2 bases, and 4 bases stayed unmatched. This CDR3 has 14 amino acids. Germline-derived CDR1 and CDR2 are SEHNR and FQNEAQ (reference sequence). This CDR3 reads CASSNRGRNYGYTF. CDR3 coding DNA: TGTGCCAGCAGTAACAGGGGGCGGAACTATGGCTACACCTTC.

The chain employs TRBV7-2 and TRBJ2-7; D is possibly TRBD1 (6 bases). CDR1 and CDR2 (germline): SGHTA, FQGNSA. The CDR3 consists of 15 residues. Between the trimmed V and J ends, which lost 5 bases and 0 bases, there was a span of 14 bases. The CDR3 sequence is CASSDFRDNSYEQYF. CDR3 bases: TGTGCCAGCAGCGACTTCCGGGACAACTCCTACGAGCAGTACTTC.

The J gene is TRBJ1-5, the V gene TRBV6-2 or TRBV6-3; D remains ambiguous. V lost 2 bases and J 5 bases, leaving 7 bases between the germline ends. CDR1 MNHEY and CDR2 SVGEGT come from the germline V gene. The CDR3 contains 13 residues. CDR3 protein: CASSYGRDQPQHF. DNA for the CDR3: TGTGCCAGCAGTTACGGTAGGGATCAGCCCCAGCATTTT.

This clonotype was detected a few times. The chain combines TRBV7-6 with TRBJ2-1, with 13 nucleotides matching TRBD2. Germline assignment: CDR1 SGHVS and CDR2 FNYEAQ. J was trimmed by 8 bases and V by 1 base; bases with no gene match: 5. The CDR3 runs 16 residues. The CDR3 loop reads CASSLGAGLAGDEQFF. In DNA form, the CDR3 reads TGTGCCAGCAGCTTAGGGGCCGGACTAGCGGGGGATGAGCAGTTCTTC.

This clonotype was detected only a few times. The gene calls are TRBV27 and TRBJ2-2; 12 nucleotides match TRBD2. With V trimmed by 3 bases and J by 4 bases, 9 bases remained unmatched. In germline, CDR1 is MNHEY, CDR2 SMNVEV (reference sequence). The length of the CDR3 is 18 residues. CDR3 DNA: TGTGCCAGCAGTTTGTATTCTAGCGGGGGGGCGGTCACCGGGGAGCTGTTTTTT. This gives the protein CASSLYSSGGAVTGELFF.

The chain has TRBV6-5 and TRBJ1-2; tentative D call: TRBD1 (5 bases). Germline CDR1 MNHEY, CDR2 SVGAGI. The CDR3 is 13 amino acids. Trimming took off 0 bases at V and 6 bases at J, with 8 bases between the two ends. The CDR3, as DNA: TGTGCCAGCAGTTACTCGTGGGACCATGGCTACACCTTC. This codes for CASSYSWDHGYTF.

The chain links TRBV6-1 to TRBJ1-1, with D unresolved. The CDR3 runs 13 residues. Trimming pared 7 bases from V and 4 bases from J, leaving 13 bases between. Germline V gene sequence: CDR1 MNHNS, CDR2 SASEGT. In DNA, the CDR3 is TGTGCCAGCAAAGGAGGGATCAGCACTGAAGCTTTCTTT. Encoded protein: CASKGGISTEAFF.

The genes are TRBV5-1 and TRBJ1-2, with a tentative D call TRBD1 (5 bases). Trimming stripped 3 bases from V and 4 bases from J, with 19 bases between. The germline V gene has CDR1 SGHRS and CDR2 YFSETQ. The CDR3 is made up of 16 amino acids. In DNA, the CDR3 is TGCGCCAGCAGCTCCGCGCGGCCGGGACTGACCTATGGCTACACCTTC. Protein sequence: CASSSARPGLTYGYTF.

V usage is TRBV12-3 or TRBV12-4 and J usage is TRBJ1-3; D unresolved. The CDR3 length is 17 residues. The ends were cut back, 8 bases at V and 0 bases at J, with 20 bases in the middle. This chain's CDR3 is CASLDSFYGTSGNTIYF. Here the CDR3 DNA reads TGTGCCAGCCTAGACTCCTTTTATGGTACCTCTGGAAACACCATATATTTT.

This clonotype was found a few times. The chain has TRBV2 and TRBJ1-1; TRBD1 might be the D (5 bases). Germline CDR1 reads SNHLY; CDR2 reads FYNNEI. The CDR3 has 11 amino acids. V lost 9 bases and J lost 11, with 16 bases in between. The CDR3 coding sequence is TGTGCCAGTACCCCGGGACGATCCGCTTTCTTT. This sequence encodes CASTPGRSAFF. Filled out from reference TRBV2 and TRBJ1-1, the complete variable domain reads EPEVTQTPSHQVTQMGQEVILRCVPISNHLYFYWYRQILGQKVEFLVSFYNNEISEKSEIFDDQFSVERPDGSNFTLKIRSTKLEDSAMYFCASTPGRSAFFGQGTRLTVV.

This clonotype was observed a few times. The chain combines TRBV20-1 with TRBJ2-3; 8 bases map to TRBD2. CDR1 and CDR2 (germline): DFQATT, SNEGSKA (reference sequence). With V trimmed by 8 bases and J by 15 bases, 16 bases remained unmatched. This CDR3 is 12 amino acids long. Written as DNA, the CDR3 is TGCAGTCCGCGGGGAGGGGCGGGGGGTTCATATTTT. It specifies CSPRGGAGGSYF.

The chain joins TRBV19 to TRBJ1-5, with no clear D. The CDR3 contains 15 residues. Trimming pared 10 bases from V and 1 base from J, leaving 17 bases between. Germline V gene sequence: CDR1 LNHDA, CDR2 SQIVND (reference sequence). The CDR3 protein is CATARGEWSNQPQHF. CDR3 DNA: TGTGCCACCGCCCGCGGGGAGTGGAGCAATCAGCCCCAGCATTTT.

This clonotype was counted only a few times. This chain links TRBV11-2 with TRBJ1-2; 7 positions match TRBD1. The germline gives CDR1 SGHAT, CDR2 FQNNGV. V lost 4 bases to trimming and J lost 0 bases; unmatched junction nucleotides: 8. There are 16 residues in the CDR3. The CDR3 region is CASSYNRDSSNYGYTF. CDR3 nucleotide sequence: TGTGCCAGCAGCTATAATCGGGACAGTTCTAACTATGGCTACACCTTC.

CDR3 protein: CASSSYSSAANTEAFF. DNA for the CDR3: TGTGCCAGCAGCTCCTACTCTAGCGCTGCTAACACTGAAGCTTTCTTT. The chain couples TRBV7-2 to TRBJ1-1; D gene unclear. This CDR3 contains 16 residues. The V gene lost 4 bases and the J gene lost 2 bases, with 17 bases spanning the gap. Germline CDR1 is SGHTA and CDR2 is FQGNSA.

J is TRBJ1-5 and V is TRBV7-9; D ambiguous. Trimming stripped 5 bases from V and 4 bases from J, with 9 bases between. From germline, CDR1 is SEHNR and CDR2 FQNEAQ (reference sequence). This CDR3 is 13 amino acids long. CDR3 amino acids: CASSADVNQPQHF. The CDR3 region has the DNA TGTGCCAGCAGCGCGGACGTAAATCAGCCCCAGCATTTT.

This clonotype was seen only a few times. The chain joins TRBV7-6 to TRBJ2-3, with D tentatively TRBD2 (6 bases). V was cut by 5 bases and J by 1 base, with 31 bases left in between. The CDR3 is made up of 21 amino acids. Per the germline V gene, CDR1 is SGHVS and CDR2 is FNYEAQ. The CDR3 sequence: CASSPIPPQDYIASGTDTQYF. CDR3 in DNA: TGTGCCAGCAGCCCCATTCCACCACAGGATTACATTGCTAGCGGCACAGATACGCAGTATTTT.

The chain recombines TRBV7-9 with TRBJ2-2; 9 nucleotides line up with TRBD1. The CDR3 loop spans 16 amino acids. Germline assignment: CDR1 SEHNR and CDR2 FQNEAQ (reference sequence). The V segment lost 5 bases and the J segment 4 bases; nucleotides outside the gene matches: 8. DNA for the CDR3: TGTGCCAGCAGCCCGGCGGACAGGGGCGGCACCGGGGAGCTGTTTTTT. It yields the protein CASSPADRGGTGELFF. The whole variable domain, filled in from reference TRBV7-9 and TRBJ2-2, reads DTGVSQNPRHKITKRGQNVTFRCDPISEHNRLYWYRQTLGQGPEFLTYFQNEAQLEKSRLLSDRFSAERPKGSFSTLEIQRTEQGDSAMYLCASSPADRGGTGELFFGEGSRLTVL.

The chain combines TRBV9 with TRBJ2-3; possible D gene TRBD2, 5 bases. With 0 bases removed from V and 0 bases from J, the gap between germline ends came to 14 bases. Germline values: CDR1 SGDLS, CDR2 YYNGEE. The CDR3 covers 17 residues. CDR3 nucleotides: TGTGCCAGCAGCGTAGCTTCTAGCCGCCCTAGCACAGATACGCAGTATTTT. The encoded protein is CASSVASSRPSTDTQYF.

Regarding this clonotype: Relative to the germline gene, one junction end is altered; a read error may explain this. This chain joins TRBV5-1 and TRBJ1-6; D is possibly TRBD1 (6 bases). The V gene's germline CDR1 is SGHRS and CDR2 YFSETQ. The length of the CDR3 is 14 residues. The CDR3 protein is CASRLDSTNSPLHF. The CDR3 region has the DNA TGCGCCAGCAGGTTGGACAGCACCAATTCACCCCTCCACTTT.

This CDR3 is CAISESSSLRGEKLFF. CDR3 in DNA: TGTGCCATCAGTGAGTCGTCCAGCCTTCGCGGTGAAAAACTGTTTTTT. This chain connects TRBV10-3 to TRBJ1-4, with no clear D. Trimming pared 0 bases from V and 7 bases from J, leaving 15 bases between. This CDR3 comprises 16 residues. In germline, CDR1 is ENHRY, CDR2 SYGVKD.

This clonotype was detected a few times. The V gene is TRBV7-6, the J gene TRBJ2-7, with a possible D match to TRBD2 (6 bases). Deletions cut 1 base from V and 0 bases from J, with 10 bases between. CDR3 size: 15 residues. In germline, CDR1 is SGHVS, CDR2 FNYEAQ. CDR3 sequence (DNA): TGTGCCAGCAGCTTAGAGGGGACTTCCTCCTACGAGCAGTACTTC. Translation: CASSLEGTSSYEQYF.